This T cell receptor (beta chain) was documented in a study of T cell clonotyping in hematopoietic cell transplantation. Across the whole study: Recipients' pretransplant samples followed cytoreduction. Study results and limitations: Few recipient clonotypes overlapped donors; over 95% were de novo at given depth. Cells were unsorted, so CD4 and CD8 contributions were not separated. Recipient TCR diversity dropped after transplant; expanded clonotypes rose from day 30 to 180.

Sequencing used immunoSEQ multiplex PCR; TCRdb keeps in-frame clones, though not all of them. The sample includes approximately 44,000 clones, less than 85% of them seen just once. Described time point: recipient sample about 28 days before transplant, after cytoreduction. Concerning this clone itself: Its antigen remains unidentified.

The V gene lost 3 bases and the J gene lost 2 bases, with 11 bases spanning the gap. The CDR3 covers 14 residues. Germline-derived CDR1 and CDR2 are SGDLS and YYNGEE. The sequencing here drew on peripheral blood mononuclear cells, taken before stem cell transplant. The chain employs TRBV9 and TRBJ1-1, with unresolved D. The sequence came from a man in his fifties or sixties with acute myeloid leukemia. Some clones in this sample may be carry-over from other donors' samples. CDR3 sequence: CASSALGRNTEAFF. The CDR3 bases are TGTGCCAGCAGCGCACTCGGGAGAAACACTGAAGCTTTCTTT.